These 8 T cell receptor beta chains were all obtained from the same sample, sequenced in a study of T cells in Graves' hyperthyroidism and ophthalmopathy. Researchers amplified the TCR beta CDR3 regions from RNA transcripts. An initial round of RT-PCR targeting the TCR CDR3 relied on the HTBI primer set. Each CDR3 protein gets one entry after TCRdb re-called the multiplex PCR reads with MiXCR. The table has fewer than 550,000 distinct CDR3 sequences, roughly 14% seen once. The specimen sequenced was blood. The receptor source for this set is a woman aged 18-35 years with Graves' hyperthyroidism.

This clonotype was observed at least ten times. This chain connects TRBV20-1 to TRBJ1-5; the D gene is possibly TRBD1 (6 bases). The germline V gene encodes CDR1 DFQATT and CDR2 SNEGSKA (reference sequence). The CDR3 runs to 13 residues. Trimming stripped 1 base from V and 4 bases from J, with 8 bases between. The CDR3 here is CSARVGQNQPQHF. CDR3 in DNA: TGCAGTGCTAGAGTAGGACAGAATCAGCCCCAGCATTTT.

This clonotype was detected ten times or more. The V call is TRBV28, the J call TRBJ1-5; D remains unclear. The CDR3 loop spans 18 amino acids. Germline V CDR1 and CDR2: MDHEN, SYDVKM. V shed 5 bases and J shed 1 base, with 21 bases lying between them. CDR3 loop: CASSPLLSTEGSNQPQHF. The CDR3 DNA reads as TGTGCCAGCAGTCCCCTCCTTTCGACGGAAGGCAGCAATCAGCCCCAGCATTTT.

CDR3 in amino acids: CASSRTGIRELFF. CDR3 bases: TGTGCCAGTAGCCGGACAGGGATAAGGGAGCTGTTTTTT. The rearrangement uses TRBV5-6 and TRBJ2-2; 8 nucleotides align to TRBD1. This CDR3 spans 13 amino acids. Germline lookup yields CDR1 SGHDT and CDR2 YYEEEE. V shed 8 bases, J shed 9 bases, and the junction held 9 bases outside the gene matches.

There are many counts of this clonotype. This sequence joins TRBV3-1 and TRBJ2-1; D gene uncertain. This CDR3 region has 12 residues. The germline V gene has CDR1 LGHDT and CDR2 YNNKEL (reference sequence). V was clipped by 1 base and J by 6 bases, with 4 bases between them. The CDR3 spells CASSQGSNEQFF. The CDR3, as DNA: TGTGCCAGCAGCCAAGGGAGCAATGAGCAGTTCTTC.

The table lists this clonotype with many counts. The chain employs TRBV10-3 and TRBJ2-3; perhaps TRBD1 as D (5 bases). Looked up from germline, CDR1 is ENHRY and CDR2 is SYGVKD. Trimming stripped 7 bases from V and 2 bases from J, with 16 bases between. This CDR3 is built from 15 residues. CDR3 DNA sequence: TGTGCCATCACCTCACAGGCCATGAACACAGATACGCAGTATTTT. Protein: CAITSQAMNTDTQYF.

This clonotype was seen ten or more times. This rearrangement joins TRBV12-3 or TRBV12-4 to TRBJ2-7, with D maybe TRBD1 (5 bases). Trimming removed 4 bases at V and 2 bases at J, with 6 bases between. This CDR3 comprises 12 residues. The CDR3 bases are TGTGCCAGCAGTTGGACAACCTACGAGCAGTACTTC. Protein: CASSWTTYEQYF.

Many counts were recorded for this clonotype. The chain couples TRBV28 to TRBJ1-5; D is undetermined. V was cut by 2 bases and J by 9 bases, with 11 bases left in between. The CDR3 is made up of 13 amino acids. Germline CDR1 reads MDHEN; CDR2 reads SYDVKM. The CDR3 region has the DNA TGTGCCAGCAGTTTAGGGGATGGACGGCCCCAGCATTTT. It translates to CASSLGDGRPQHF.

The CDR3 here is CASSWDPGTREQYF. CDR3 in DNA: TGTGCCAGCAGCTGGGACCCCGGGACTAGGGAGCAGTACTTC. The chain carries TRBV5-4 and TRBJ2-7; 8 bases map to TRBD2. The CDR3 runs to 14 residues. Per the germline V gene, CDR1 is SGHNT and CDR2 is YYREEE (reference sequence). The V gene end was trimmed by 3 bases and the J gene end by 7 bases; junction bases not matched to a gene: 9.